This TCR beta chain was identified during a study of tissue T cells after allogeneic stem cell transplantation. General observations from the study: Shared clones across patients were few; motif clustering revealed tissue-specific shared signatures.

In this sample, this clone turned up a few times. Its antigen is as yet unknown. The gene names here belong to mouse. Sequencing ends 1 residue short of the CDR3 end; the germline J gene provides the rest. Assay: immunoSEQ multiplex PCR; the TCRdb copy retains only in-frame clones and omits some. The sample yields more than 7,000 clones, approximately 52% seen once. As for time point: mouse harvest day 7 after allogeneic transplant. Tail vein injection delivered 10^7 T-cell-depleted bone marrow cells and 10^6 splenic CD5+ T cells. The CDR3 has 14 amino acids. CDR1 is KGHTA, CDR2 FQNQQP, per germline. V is TRBV23 and J is TRBJ2-5; the DNA was not used to check the table's D call, TRBD2. The receptor was isolated from a female BALB/c mouse given C57BL/6 T cells with graft-versus-host disease after an allogeneic hematopoietic cell transplant. Material for sequencing was gut tissue. CDR3: CSSSQGLGEDTQYF. The part of the CDR3 DNA that was read is TGCTCCAGCAGTCAAGGACTGGGTGAAGACACCCAGTAC.